This TCR beta chain was obtained from a study of blood T cell repertoires in COVID-19. Study as a whole: Donors in the United States, Italy and Spain gave samples during acute or convalescent COVID-19. The cDNA or gDNA used as material had been derived from T cells, B-cell-depleted T cells, or PBMCs.

As handled by the study authors: Scientists estimated how many nucleated cells there were by amplifying reference gene primers. The data were produced by immunoSEQ multiplex PCR, yet TCRdb's version contains in-frame clones alone and is incomplete. That table gives V, J and clone size, and the DNA gave D and trimming. The sample includes around 500,000 clones, around 85% seen only once; the top ten take about 3%. This TCR came from a human donor in a cohort sampled during active COVID-19. Sequenced input: peripheral blood.

The DNA of the CDR3 is TGTGCCAGCAGCTTCTCCGGACAGGGAGTGAAGTTCTTC. Amino acid sequence: CASSFSGQGVKFF. The genes are TRBV7-2 and TRBJ2-1, with 8 bases matching TRBD1. Per germline, CDR1 SGHTA and CDR2 FQGNSA. This CDR3 comprises 13 residues. V lost 3 bases and J lost 14; bases outside the gene matches: 9.